What follows describes a single T cell receptor beta chain. This sample is drawn from a study of blood T cell repertoires in COVID-19. Study information: Sites across the United States, Italy and Spain contributed samples from acute and convalescent COVID-19. The cDNA or gDNA used as material had been derived from T cells, B-cell-depleted T cells, or PBMCs.

J lost 5 bases, V lost 3 bases, and 7 bases had no gene match. This CDR3 has 15 amino acids. Germline V gene data show CDR1 as ENHRY and CDR2 as SYGVKD. Original data processing: The assay estimated nucleated cells by amplifying reference gene primers. Repertoires were generated with immunoSEQ multiplex PCR, while TCRdb's copy carries only in-frame clones and drops some. The DNA gave D and trimming, while V, J and clone size come from that table. The sample lists hundreds of thousands of clones, around 83% seen once, with around 8.7% in the top ten. The rearrangement links TRBV10-3 to TRBJ2-1, with 7 bases that match TRBD2. The sequenced sample was peripheral blood. The source is a woman between 50 and 59 years old with acute or convalescent COVID-19. The CDR3, as DNA: TGTGCCATCAGTGAACTGGGACTAAACAACAATGAGCAGTTCTTC. It codes for CAISELGLNNNEQFF.